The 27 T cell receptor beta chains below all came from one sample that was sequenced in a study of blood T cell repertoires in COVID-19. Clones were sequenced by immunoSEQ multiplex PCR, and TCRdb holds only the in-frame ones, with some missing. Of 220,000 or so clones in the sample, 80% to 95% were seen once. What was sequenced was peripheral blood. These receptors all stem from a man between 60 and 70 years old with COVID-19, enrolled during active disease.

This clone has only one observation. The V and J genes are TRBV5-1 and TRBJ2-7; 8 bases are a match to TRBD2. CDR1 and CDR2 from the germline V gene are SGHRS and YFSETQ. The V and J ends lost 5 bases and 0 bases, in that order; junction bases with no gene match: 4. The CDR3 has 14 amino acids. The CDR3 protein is CASRAGEYSYEQYF. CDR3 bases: TGCGCCAGCAGAGCGGGAGAGTACTCCTACGAGCAGTACTTC.

The CDR3 is CAVGASGELGLYGYTF. The CDR3 DNA is TGTGCCGTTGGGGCGTCAGGGGAGTTGGGGCTCTATGGCTACACCTTC. The chain uses TRBV27 and TRBJ1-2, with D possibly being TRBD1 (6 bases). CDR1 and CDR2 (germline): MNHEY, SMNVEV (reference sequence). V dropped 11 bases and J dropped 4 bases, with 26 bases sitting between them. CDR3 length: 16 amino acids.

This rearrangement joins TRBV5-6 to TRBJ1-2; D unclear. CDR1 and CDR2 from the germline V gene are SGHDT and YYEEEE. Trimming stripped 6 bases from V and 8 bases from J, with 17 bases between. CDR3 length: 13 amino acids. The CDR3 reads CASNPRGEIGYTF. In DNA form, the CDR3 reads TGTGCCAGCAACCCGCGGGGAGAGATCGGCTACACCTTC.

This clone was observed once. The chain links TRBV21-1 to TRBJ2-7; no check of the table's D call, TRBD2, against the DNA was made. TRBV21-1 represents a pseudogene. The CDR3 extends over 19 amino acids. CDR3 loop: CASSSGQLLAGVKTYEQYF. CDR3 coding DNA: TGTGCCAGCAGTTCGGGACAGCTACTAGCGGGAGTCAAGACCTACGAGCAGTACTTC.

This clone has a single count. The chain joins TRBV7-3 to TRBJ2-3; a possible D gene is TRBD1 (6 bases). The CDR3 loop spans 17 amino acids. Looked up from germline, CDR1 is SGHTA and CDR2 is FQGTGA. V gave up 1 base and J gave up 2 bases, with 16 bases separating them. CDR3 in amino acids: CASSLRTARFSTDTQYF. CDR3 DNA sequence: TGTGCCAGCAGCTTAAGGACAGCTCGATTCTCCACAGATACGCAGTATTTT.

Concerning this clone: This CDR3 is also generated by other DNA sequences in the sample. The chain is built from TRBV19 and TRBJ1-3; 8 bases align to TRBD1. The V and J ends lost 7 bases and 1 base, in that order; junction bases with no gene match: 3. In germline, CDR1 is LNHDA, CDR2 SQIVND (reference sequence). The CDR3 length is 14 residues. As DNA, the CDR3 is TGTGCCAGTACCCAGGGGGCGTCTGGAAACACCATATATTTT. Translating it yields CASTQGASGNTIYF.

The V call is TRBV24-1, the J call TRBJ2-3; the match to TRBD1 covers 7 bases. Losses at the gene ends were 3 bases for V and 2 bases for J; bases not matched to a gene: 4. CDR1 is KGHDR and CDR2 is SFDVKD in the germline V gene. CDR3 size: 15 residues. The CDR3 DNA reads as TGTGCCACCAGTGATACCGGGACAGTCACAGATACGCAGTATTTT. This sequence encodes CATSDTGTVTDTQYF.

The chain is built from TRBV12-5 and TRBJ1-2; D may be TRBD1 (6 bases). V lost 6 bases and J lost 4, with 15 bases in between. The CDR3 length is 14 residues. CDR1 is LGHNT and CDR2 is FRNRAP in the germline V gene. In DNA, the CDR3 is TGTGCTAGTGGGATGGACAGAACCTTCTATGGCTACACCTTC. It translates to CASGMDRTFYGYTF.

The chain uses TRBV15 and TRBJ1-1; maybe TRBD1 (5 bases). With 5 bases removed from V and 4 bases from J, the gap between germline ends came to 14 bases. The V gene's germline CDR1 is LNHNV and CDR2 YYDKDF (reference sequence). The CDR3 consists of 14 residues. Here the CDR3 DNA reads TGTGCCACCAGCGGGAGTCCGGGGGTCACTGAAGCTTTCTTT. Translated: CATSGSPGVTEAFF. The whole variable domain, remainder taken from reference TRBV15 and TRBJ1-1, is DAMVIQNPRYQVTQFGKPVTLSCSQTLNHNVMYWYQQKSSQAPKLLFHYYDKDFNNEADTPDNFQSRRPNTSFCFLDIRSPGLGDTAMYLCATSGSPGVTEAFFGQGTRLTVV.

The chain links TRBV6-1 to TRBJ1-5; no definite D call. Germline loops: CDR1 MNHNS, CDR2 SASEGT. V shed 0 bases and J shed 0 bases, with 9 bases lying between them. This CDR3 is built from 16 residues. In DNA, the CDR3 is TGTGCCAGCAGTGAAGCGAGCCTCCTTAGCAATCAGCCCCAGCATTTT. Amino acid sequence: CASSEASLLSNQPQHF.

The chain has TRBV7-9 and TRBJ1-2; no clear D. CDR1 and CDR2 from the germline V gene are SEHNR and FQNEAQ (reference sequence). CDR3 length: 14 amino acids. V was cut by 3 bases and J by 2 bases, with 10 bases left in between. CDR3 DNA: TGTGCCAGCAGCTTCAGCGGCGGCAACTATGGCTACACCTTC. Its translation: CASSFSGGNYGYTF. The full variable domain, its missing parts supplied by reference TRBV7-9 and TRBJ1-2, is DTGVSQNPRHKITKRGQNVTFRCDPISEHNRLYWYRQTLGQGPEFLTYFQNEAQLEKSRLLSDRFSAERPKGSFSTLEIQRTEQGDSAMYLCASSFSGGNYGYTFGSGTRLTVV.

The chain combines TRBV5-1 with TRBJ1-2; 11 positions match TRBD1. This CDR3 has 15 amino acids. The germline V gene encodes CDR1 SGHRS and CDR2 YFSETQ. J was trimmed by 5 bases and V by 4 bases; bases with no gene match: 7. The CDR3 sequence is CASSLQGQGVYGYTF. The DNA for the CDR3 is TGCGCCAGCAGCCTTCAGGGACAGGGGGTTTATGGCTACACCTTC. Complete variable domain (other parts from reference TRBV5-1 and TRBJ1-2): KAGVTQTPRYLIKTRGQQVTLSCSPISGHRSVSWYQQTPGQGLQFLFEYFSETQRNKGNFPGRFSGRQFSNSRSEMNVSTLELGDSALYLCASSLQGQGVYGYTFGSGTRLTVV.

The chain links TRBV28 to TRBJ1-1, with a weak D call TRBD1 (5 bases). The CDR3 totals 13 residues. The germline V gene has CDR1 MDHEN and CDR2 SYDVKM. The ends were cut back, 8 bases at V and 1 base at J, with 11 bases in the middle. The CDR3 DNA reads TGTGCCAGCTTCTTAAGGGGGAACACTGAAGCTTTCTTT. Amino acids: CASFLRGNTEAFF.

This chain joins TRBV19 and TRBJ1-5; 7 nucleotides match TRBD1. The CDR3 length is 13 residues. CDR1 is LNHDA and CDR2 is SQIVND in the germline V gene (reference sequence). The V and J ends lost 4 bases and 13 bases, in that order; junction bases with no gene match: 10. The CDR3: CASSTKPGTAQHF. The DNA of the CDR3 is TGTGCCAGTAGTACAAAGCCCGGGACAGCTCAGCATTTT.

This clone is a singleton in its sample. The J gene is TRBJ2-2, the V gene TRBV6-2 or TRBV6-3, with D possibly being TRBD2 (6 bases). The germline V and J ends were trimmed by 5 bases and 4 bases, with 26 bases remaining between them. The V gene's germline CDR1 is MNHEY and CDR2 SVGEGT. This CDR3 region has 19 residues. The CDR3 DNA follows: TGTGCCAGCAGTGATGGCCTAGCGAGCCGGAAGGTGGGCACCGGGGAGCTGTTTTTT. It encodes CASSDGLASRKVGTGELFF.

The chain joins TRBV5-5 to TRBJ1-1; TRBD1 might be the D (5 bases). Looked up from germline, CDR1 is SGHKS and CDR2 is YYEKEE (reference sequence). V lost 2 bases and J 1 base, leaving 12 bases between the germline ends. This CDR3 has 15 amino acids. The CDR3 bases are TGTGCCAGCAGCTTAACGGGACTACCGAACACTGAAGCTTTCTTT. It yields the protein CASSLTGLPNTEAFF.

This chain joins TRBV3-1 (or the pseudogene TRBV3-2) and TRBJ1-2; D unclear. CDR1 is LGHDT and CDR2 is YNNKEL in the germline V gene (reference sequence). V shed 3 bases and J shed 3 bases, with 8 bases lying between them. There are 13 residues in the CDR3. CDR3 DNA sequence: TGTGCCAGCAGCCAGTCAGATTACTATGGCTACACCTTC. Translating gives CASSQSDYYGYTF.

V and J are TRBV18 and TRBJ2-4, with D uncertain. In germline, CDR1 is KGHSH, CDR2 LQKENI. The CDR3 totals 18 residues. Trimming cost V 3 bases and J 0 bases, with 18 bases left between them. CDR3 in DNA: TGTGCCAGCTCACCGGGCTTGGGCAGCTATCAAGCCAAAAACATTCAGTACTTC. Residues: CASSPGLGSYQAKNIQYF.

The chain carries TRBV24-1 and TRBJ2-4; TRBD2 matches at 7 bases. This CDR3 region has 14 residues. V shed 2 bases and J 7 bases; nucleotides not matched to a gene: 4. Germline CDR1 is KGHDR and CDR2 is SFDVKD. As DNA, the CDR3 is TGTGCCACCAGTGATTCGGGGGGAGTTAACATTCAGTACTTC. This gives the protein CATSDSGGVNIQYF.

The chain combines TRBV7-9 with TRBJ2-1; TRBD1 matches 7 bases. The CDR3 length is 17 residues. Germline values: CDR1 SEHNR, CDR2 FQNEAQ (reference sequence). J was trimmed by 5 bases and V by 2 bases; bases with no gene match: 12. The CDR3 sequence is CASSLHLLGGVHNEQFF. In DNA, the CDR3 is TGTGCCAGCAGCTTACACCTACTAGGGGGCGTCCACAATGAGCAGTTCTTC.

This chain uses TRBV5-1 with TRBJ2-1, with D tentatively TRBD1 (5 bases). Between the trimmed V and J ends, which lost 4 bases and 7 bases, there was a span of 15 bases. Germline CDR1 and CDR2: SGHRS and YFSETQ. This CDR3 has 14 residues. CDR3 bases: TGCGCCAGCAGCCTCTTGCAGGGTGAGAATGAGCAGTTCTTC. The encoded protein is CASSLLQGENEQFF.

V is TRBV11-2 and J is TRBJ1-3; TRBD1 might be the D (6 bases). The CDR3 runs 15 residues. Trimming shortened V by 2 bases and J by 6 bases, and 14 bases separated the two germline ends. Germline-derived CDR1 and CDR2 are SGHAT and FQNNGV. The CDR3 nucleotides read TGTGCCAGCAGCTTAAGGCAGGGGTTGGAAAACACCATATATTTT. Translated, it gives CASSLRQGLENTIYF.

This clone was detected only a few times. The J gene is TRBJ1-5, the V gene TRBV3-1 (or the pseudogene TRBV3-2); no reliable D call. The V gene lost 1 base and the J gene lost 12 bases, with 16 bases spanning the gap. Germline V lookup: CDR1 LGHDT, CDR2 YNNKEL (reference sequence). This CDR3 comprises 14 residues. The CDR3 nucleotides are TGTGCCAGCAGCCAAGGTACACAGAAGGAGGGCCAGCATTTT. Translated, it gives CASSQGTQKEGQHF.

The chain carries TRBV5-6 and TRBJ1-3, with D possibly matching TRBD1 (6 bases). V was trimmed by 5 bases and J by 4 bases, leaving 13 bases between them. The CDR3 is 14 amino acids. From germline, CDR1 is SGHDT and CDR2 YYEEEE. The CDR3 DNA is TGTGCCAGCAGTCGGGAAGGGGGAGGAAACACCATATATTTT. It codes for CASSREGGGNTIYF.

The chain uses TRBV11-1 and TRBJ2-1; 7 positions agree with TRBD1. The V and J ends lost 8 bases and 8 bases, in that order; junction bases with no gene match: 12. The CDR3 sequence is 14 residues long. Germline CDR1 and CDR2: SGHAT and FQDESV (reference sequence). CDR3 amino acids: CASATTGFNHEQFF. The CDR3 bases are TGTGCCAGCGCAACGACAGGGTTTAATCATGAGCAGTTCTTC.

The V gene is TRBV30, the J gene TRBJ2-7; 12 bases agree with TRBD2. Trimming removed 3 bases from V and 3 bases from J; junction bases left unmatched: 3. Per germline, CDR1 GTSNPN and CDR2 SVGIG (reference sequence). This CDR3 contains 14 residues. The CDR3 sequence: CAWRRLAGVYEQYF. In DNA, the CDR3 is TGTGCCTGGAGGAGACTAGCGGGGGTCTACGAGCAGTACTTC.

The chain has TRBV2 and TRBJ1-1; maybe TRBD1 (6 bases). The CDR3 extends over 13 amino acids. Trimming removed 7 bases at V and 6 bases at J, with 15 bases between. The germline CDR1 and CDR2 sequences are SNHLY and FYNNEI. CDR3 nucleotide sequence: TGTGCCAGCACCTCGGGGGGCGTAGCTGAAGCTTTCTTT. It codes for CASTSGGVAEAFF.